The T cell receptor beta chain under discussion was sequenced for a study of T cells in Graves' hyperthyroidism and ophthalmopathy. Findings and limits, study-wide: A median about 6.5 months before onset, the model predicted ophthalmopathy.

The source material, RNA transcripts, was used to amplify TCR beta CDR3 regions. With the HTBI primer set, the TCR CDR3 went through a first round of RT-PCR. Using its own MiXCR run on the multiplex PCR reads, TCRdb lists one record per CDR3 protein. Counted here are about 420,000 distinct CDR3 sequences, approximately 14% occurring once; the ten biggest clones make up less than 6.5%. Regarding this clonotype: What it recognizes is unknown.

Diagnostic decisions used clinical symptoms, serum thyroxine and TRAb, thyroid ultrasound and orbital computed tomography. From less than 13 ml of fresh peripheral blood, PBMCs were isolated. The sequenced material came from blood. This sequence was found in a woman aged 18-29 years with Graves' hyperthyroidism.

In nucleotides, the CDR3 is TGTGCCACCAGCAGGAGACAGGCTGACTCTGGAAACACCATATATTTT. It specifies CATSRRQADSGNTIYF. The rearrangement uses TRBV15 and TRBJ1-3, with D possibly TRBD1 on 6 matching bases. Trimming took 3 bases from V and 0 from J, leaving 12 bases between them. The germline V gene has CDR1 LNHNV and CDR2 YYDKDF (reference sequence). The CDR3 spans 16 residues.